This T cell receptor (beta chain) was obtained from a study of T-cell reconstitution after alpha-beta-depleted transplantation in children. Molecular barcoding with unique molecular identifiers was used for the TCRbeta library. Each CDR3 protein is one row after TCRdb ran MiXCR on the PCR reads. There are 150,000 to 200,000 distinct CDR3 sequences in the sample; approximately 6.6% occur only once, and around 2.7% lies in the top ten. This clonotype was recorded many times. Germline lookup yields CDR1 DFQATT and CDR2 SNEGSKA (reference sequence). There are 14 residues in the CDR3. Trimming took 3 bases from V and 1 from J, leaving 12 bases between them.

This sample comprised PBMCs from the stem cell graft donor, obtained from the stem cell graft. This TCR derives from a human donor who donated a stem cell graft to a child with Wiskott-Aldrich syndrome. The chain couples TRBV20-1 to TRBJ1-1; D is perhaps TRBD1 (5 bases). The CDR3 reads CSARRGGRNTEAFF. CDR3 coding DNA: TGCAGTGCTAGGCGGGGGGGAAGGAACACTGAAGCTTTCTTT.